Reported below is one T cell receptor (beta chain). These data originate in a study of OX40 agonist ivuxolimab in advanced cancers. Clones were sequenced by immunoSEQ multiplex PCR, and TCRdb holds only the in-frame ones, with some missing. In the table there are tens of thousands of clones, 75% to 90% of which are singletons. V was cut by 2 bases and J by 4 bases, with 24 bases left in between. The CDR3 totals 17 residues. Germline loops: CDR1 SQVTM, CDR2 ANQGSEA. The source of this sequence is an adult with an advanced solid tumor such as melanoma, head and neck, liver or kidney cancer. The rearrangement links TRBV29-1 to TRBJ2-7; weak D call: TRBD1 (6 bases). Sequenced here: CD4+ or CD8+ T cells sorted from blood, sampled in a trial of the OX40 agonist ivuxolimab. The CDR3 coding sequence is TGCAGCGTTGAAAGCGAATCCCTCGGGACATGGCCTTACGAGCAGTACTTC. As protein: CSVESESLGTWPYEQYF.